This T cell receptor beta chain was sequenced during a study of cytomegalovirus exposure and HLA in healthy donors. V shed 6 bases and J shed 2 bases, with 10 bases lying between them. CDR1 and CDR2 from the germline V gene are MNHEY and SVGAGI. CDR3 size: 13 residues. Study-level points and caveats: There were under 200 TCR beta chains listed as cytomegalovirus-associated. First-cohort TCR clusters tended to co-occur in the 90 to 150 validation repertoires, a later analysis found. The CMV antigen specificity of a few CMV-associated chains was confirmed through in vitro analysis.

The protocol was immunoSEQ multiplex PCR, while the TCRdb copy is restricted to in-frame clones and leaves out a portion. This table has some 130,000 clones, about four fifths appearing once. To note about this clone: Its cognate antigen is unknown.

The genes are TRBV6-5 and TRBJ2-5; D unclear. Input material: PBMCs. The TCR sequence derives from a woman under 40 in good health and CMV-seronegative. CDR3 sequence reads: CASSLGLQETQYF. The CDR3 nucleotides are TGTGCCAGCAGCCTCGGTTTGCAAGAGACCCAGTACTTC.